This is a list of T cell receptor beta chains from one sample in a study of blood T cell repertoires in COVID-19. Only in-frame clones appear in the TCRdb table, and some are missing; sequencing was by immunoSEQ multiplex PCR. The sample shows over 150,000 clones, more than 80% of them seen only once. Sequenced sample: peripheral blood. These receptors were collected from a human donor in a cohort sampled during active COVID-19. CDR3s include the opening cysteine and the closing phenylalanine or tryptophan. The D gene is left open where the match is weak. The size of a clone is reported for some rows only, either as once, few or many, or as a class for expanded clones.

V gene: TRBV6-1; clone size: once; D gene: -; J gene: TRBJ2-2; CDR3 protein: CASSELVPPVGELFF; CDR3 DNA: TGTGCCAGCAGTGAGCTGGTACCCCCAGTCGGGGAGCTGTTTTTT
V gene: TRBV18; clone size: once; D gene: -; J gene: TRBJ2-7; CDR3 protein: CASSPGRGASLEQYF; CDR3 DNA: TGTGCCAGCTCACCGGGCAGGGGAGCCTCTTTGGAGCAGTACTTC
V gene: TRBV19; clone size: once; D gene: -; J gene: TRBJ1-3; CDR3 protein: CASSTGRGGGSGNTIYF; CDR3 DNA: TGTGCCAGTAGTACCGGACGGGGTGGGGGGTCTGGAAACACCATATATTTT
V gene: TRBV6-5; clone size: -; D gene: TRBD1; J gene: TRBJ1-1; CDR3 protein: CASSLDRVTEAFF; CDR3 DNA: TGTGCCAGCAGTTTGGACAGGGTCACTGAAGCTTTCTTT
V gene: TRBV5-1; clone size: -; D gene: -; J gene: TRBJ1-6; CDR3 protein: CASSLGQDYSPLHF; CDR3 DNA: TGCGCCAGCAGCTTGGGCCAGGACTATTCACCCCTCCACTTT
V gene: TRBV19; clone size: -; D gene: TRBD1; J gene: TRBJ1-5; CDR3 protein: CASRRIGGQLNQPQHF; CDR3 DNA: TGTGCCAGTAGGCGAATAGGGGGACAGCTAAATCAGCCCCAGCATTTT
V gene: TRBV5-6; clone size: -; D gene: -; J gene: TRBJ1-4; CDR3 protein: CASSLAGNEKLFF; CDR3 DNA: TGTGCCAGCAGCTTGGCCGGGAATGAAAAACTGTTTTTT
V gene: TRBV3-1/TRBV3-2; clone size: -; D gene: TRBD1; J gene: TRBJ1-1; CDR3 protein: CASSPRPGGTEAFF; CDR3 DNA: TGTGCCAGCAGCCCCCGACCAGGGGGCACTGAAGCTTTCTTT
V gene: TRBV7-9; clone size: -; D gene: -; J gene: TRBJ2-7; CDR3 protein: CASSPTPYYEQYF; CDR3 DNA: TGTGCCAGCAGCCCCACACCATACTACGAGCAGTACTTC
V gene: TRBV20-1; clone size: -; D gene: -; J gene: TRBJ2-5; CDR3 protein: CSASPLQETQYF; CDR3 DNA: TGCAGTGCTAGTCCTCTCCAAGAGACCCAGTACTTC
V gene: TRBV21-1; clone size: -; D gene: -; J gene: TRBJ1-1; CDR3 protein: CASSSRETGQGCYTEAFF; CDR3 DNA: TGTGCCAGCAGCTCACGCGAGACGGGACAGGGGTGTTACACTGAAGCTTTCTTT
V gene: TRBV7-9; clone size: -; D gene: -; J gene: TRBJ2-1; CDR3 protein: CASSSLGGDEQFF; CDR3 DNA: TGTGCCAGCAGCTCCTTGGGGGGAGATGAGCAGTTCTTC
V gene: TRBV7-9; clone size: -; D gene: -; J gene: TRBJ2-7; CDR3 protein: CASSFRGAEQYF; CDR3 DNA: TGTGCCAGCAGCTTTCGCGGGGCCGAGCAGTACTTC
V gene: TRBV13; clone size: -; D gene: TRBD1; J gene: TRBJ2-5; CDR3 protein: CASSLTPGPGGTQYF; CDR3 DNA: TGTGCCAGCAGCCTCACCCCGGGGCCAGGGGGGACCCAGTACTTC
V gene: TRBV9; clone size: -; D gene: TRBD2; J gene: TRBJ2-5; CDR3 protein: CASSARAGARETQYF; CDR3 DNA: TGTGCCAGCAGCGCTCGAGCGGGGGCTCGGGAGACCCAGTACTTC
V gene: TRBV27; clone size: -; D gene: TRBD2; J gene: TRBJ2-7; CDR3 protein: CASSYQRGGMYEQYF; CDR3 DNA: TGTGCCAGCAGTTACCAGCGGGGGGGCATGTACGAGCAGTACTTC
V gene: TRBV29-1; clone size: -; D gene: -; J gene: TRBJ1-2; CDR3 protein: CSVGAGRGYTF; CDR3 DNA: TGCAGCGTTGGGGCAGGGCGAGGCTACACCTTC
V gene: TRBV7-8; clone size: once; D gene: TRBD1; J gene: TRBJ2-7; CDR3 protein: CASSLGQGDYEQYF; CDR3 DNA: TGTGCCAGCAGCTTGGGACAGGGTGACTACGAGCAGTACTTC
V gene: TRBV4-1; clone size: -; D gene: -; J gene: TRBJ1-4; CDR3 protein: CASSQGGRRGEKLFF; CDR3 DNA: TGCGCCAGCAGCCAGGGGGGCAGGCGGGGGGAAAAACTGTTTTTT
V gene: TRBV5-1; clone size: few; D gene: TRBD1; J gene: TRBJ1-1; CDR3 protein: CASSPGTGVTEAFF; CDR3 DNA: TGCGCCAGCAGCCCCGGGACAGGGGTAACTGAAGCTTTCTTT
V gene: TRBV19; clone size: -; D gene: -; J gene: TRBJ2-1; CDR3 protein: CASRTGGPRNNEQFF; CDR3 DNA: TGTGCCAGTAGGACGGGGGGCCCGAGAAACAATGAGCAGTTCTTC
V gene: TRBV6-6; clone size: -; D gene: -; J gene: TRBJ1-2; CDR3 protein: CASSYRDYGYTF; CDR3 DNA: TGTGCCAGCAGTTATCGAGACTATGGCTACACCTTC
V gene: TRBV3-1/TRBV3-2; clone size: -; D gene: -; J gene: TRBJ2-7; CDR3 protein: CASSQDSRGEQYF; CDR3 DNA: TGTGCCAGCAGCCAAGACAGCAGGGGCGAGCAGTACTTC
V gene: TRBV18; clone size: -; D gene: -; J gene: TRBJ1-6; CDR3 protein: CASSPEGDYYNSPLHF; CDR3 DNA: TGTGCCAGCTCACCAGAGGGGGACTACTATAATTCACCCCTCCACTTT
V gene: TRBV27; clone size: -; D gene: -; J gene: TRBJ2-7; CDR3 protein: CASSLSRAIDEQYF; CDR3 DNA: TGTGCCAGCAGTTTATCCAGGGCGATTGACGAGCAGTACTTC
V gene: TRBV7-9; clone size: -; D gene: TRBD2; J gene: TRBJ2-3; CDR3 protein: CASSPGTSGGASTDTQYF; CDR3 DNA: TGTGCCAGCAGCCCCGGGACTAGCGGGGGGGCCAGCACAGATACGCAGTATTTT
V gene: TRBV6-5; clone size: -; D gene: -; J gene: TRBJ1-4; CDR3 protein: CASSLQGEKLFF; CDR3 DNA: TGTGCCAGCAGCCTACAGGGTGAAAAACTGTTTTTT
V gene: TRBV7-9; clone size: -; D gene: TRBD2; J gene: TRBJ2-7; CDR3 protein: CASSPGTSSYEQYF; CDR3 DNA: TGTGCCAGCAGCCCTGGGACTAGCAGCTACGAGCAGTACTTC
V gene: TRBV19; clone size: -; D gene: -; J gene: TRBJ2-7; CDR3 protein: CASSIGGQRIVPTYEQYF; CDR3 DNA: TGTGCCAGTAGTATCGGAGGACAGCGGATTGTCCCTACCTACGAGCAGTACTTC
V gene: TRBV12-3/TRBV12-4; clone size: -; D gene: -; J gene: TRBJ2-7; CDR3 protein: CASSLTKIYEQYF; CDR3 DNA: TGTGCCAGCAGTTTAACAAAGATCTACGAGCAGTACTTC
V gene: TRBV2; clone size: -; D gene: -; J gene: TRBJ2-7; CDR3 protein: CASSVPGFGHEQYF; CDR3 DNA: TGTGCCAGCAGTGTCCCAGGGTTCGGCCACGAGCAGTACTTC
V gene: TRBV5-4; clone size: -; D gene: TRBD1; J gene: TRBJ1-6; CDR3 protein: CASSRDRENSPLHF; CDR3 DNA: TGTGCCAGCAGCCGGGACAGGGAGAATTCACCCCTCCACTTT
V gene: TRBV4-1; clone size: -; D gene: -; J gene: TRBJ2-7; CDR3 protein: CASSQDGEAGGYEQYF; CDR3 DNA: TGCGCCAGCAGCCAAGACGGGGAGGCAGGGGGGTACGAGCAGTACTTC
V gene: TRBV7-3; clone size: -; D gene: -; J gene: TRBJ2-3; CDR3 protein: CASSLSFVGGGPIRTDTQYF; CDR3 DNA: TGTGCCAGCAGCTTATCTTTCGTTGGGGGGGGCCCCATCCGCACAGATACGCAGTATTTT
V gene: TRBV5-3; clone size: -; D gene: TRBD1; J gene: TRBJ2-7; CDR3 protein: CARSRPQGCEQYF; CDR3 DNA: TGTGCCAGAAGCCGACCACAGGGGTGCGAGCAGTACTTC
V gene: TRBV7-9; clone size: -; D gene: -; J gene: TRBJ2-2; CDR3 protein: CASSSKLVAGELFF; CDR3 DNA: TGTGCCAGCAGCAGCAAGCTAGTCGCCGGGGAGCTGTTTTTT
V gene: TRBV5-4; clone size: -; D gene: -; J gene: TRBJ1-6; CDR3 protein: CASSFRTDNSPLHF; CDR3 DNA: TGTGCCAGCAGCTTTAGGACAGATAATTCACCCCTCCACTTT
V gene: TRBV3-1/TRBV3-2; clone size: -; D gene: TRBD2; J gene: TRBJ2-1; CDR3 protein: CASSQESEAGGYNEQFF; CDR3 DNA: TGTGCCAGCAGCCAAGAGAGCGAAGCGGGGGGTTACAATGAGCAGTTCTTC
V gene: TRBV6-5; clone size: -; D gene: TRBD1; J gene: TRBJ1-4; CDR3 protein: CASRTGANEKLFF; CDR3 DNA: TGTGCCAGCCGAACAGGGGCTAATGAAAAACTGTTTTTT
V gene: TRBV12-3/TRBV12-4; clone size: -; D gene: -; J gene: TRBJ1-1; CDR3 protein: CASSFNRETEAFF; CDR3 DNA: TGTGCCAGCAGTTTCAACAGGGAGACTGAAGCTTTCTTT
V gene: TRBV4-1; clone size: once; D gene: TRBD1; J gene: TRBJ1-6; CDR3 protein: CASSQTRRDRNNSPLHF; CDR3 DNA: TGCGCCAGCAGCCAAACTCGCCGGGACAGAAATAATTCACCCCTCCACTTT
V gene: TRBV3-1/TRBV3-2; clone size: -; D gene: -; J gene: TRBJ1-2; CDR3 protein: CASSQLREGGYTF; CDR3 DNA: TGTGCCAGCAGCCAACTCAGGGAAGGAGGCTACACCTTC
V gene: TRBV2; clone size: -; D gene: TRBD1; J gene: TRBJ1-2; CDR3 protein: CASGSGQVTFYGYTF; CDR3 DNA: TGTGCCAGCGGGTCGGGACAGGTGACTTTCTATGGCTACACCTTC
V gene: TRBV7-9; clone size: -; D gene: TRBD1; J gene: TRBJ1-1; CDR3 protein: CASSLPRDRNTEAFF; CDR3 DNA: TGTGCCAGCAGCTTACCCCGGGACAGGAACACTGAAGCTTTCTTT
V gene: TRBV12-1; clone size: -; D gene: -; J gene: TRBJ2-5; CDR3 protein: CASSFRGTGRGETQYF; CDR3 DNA: TGTGCCAGCAGCTTTCGGGGGACCGGCCGTGGGGAGACCCAGTACTTC
V gene: TRBV9; clone size: -; D gene: -; J gene: TRBJ2-1; CDR3 protein: CASSETVPYNEQFF; CDR3 DNA: TGTGCCAGCAGCGAGACAGTTCCCTACAATGAGCAGTTCTTC
V gene: TRBV12-3/TRBV12-4; clone size: -; D gene: TRBD1; J gene: TRBJ2-1; CDR3 protein: CASSYRGRNEQFF; CDR3 DNA: TGTGCCAGCAGCTACAGGGGTCGGAATGAGCAGTTCTTC
V gene: TRBV5-4; clone size: -; D gene: TRBD1; J gene: TRBJ2-3; CDR3 protein: CASTVDRITDTQYF; CDR3 DNA: TGTGCCAGCACCGTGGACAGGATCACAGATACGCAGTATTTT
V gene: TRBV14; clone size: -; D gene: -; J gene: TRBJ2-3; CDR3 protein: CASSQGGSTDTQYF; CDR3 DNA: TGTGCCAGCAGCCAGGGCGGGAGCACAGATACGCAGTATTTT
V gene: TRBV7-9; clone size: -; D gene: TRBD1; J gene: TRBJ1-2; CDR3 protein: CASSLVGAGGDGYTF; CDR3 DNA: TGTGCCAGCAGCTTAGTTGGTGCAGGGGGCGATGGCTACACCTTC
V gene: TRBV4-1; clone size: -; D gene: TRBD1; J gene: TRBJ2-7; CDR3 protein: CASSPKMGAGGAEQYF; CDR3 DNA: TGCGCCAGCAGCCCCAAAATGGGTGCAGGGGGCGCCGAGCAGTACTTC